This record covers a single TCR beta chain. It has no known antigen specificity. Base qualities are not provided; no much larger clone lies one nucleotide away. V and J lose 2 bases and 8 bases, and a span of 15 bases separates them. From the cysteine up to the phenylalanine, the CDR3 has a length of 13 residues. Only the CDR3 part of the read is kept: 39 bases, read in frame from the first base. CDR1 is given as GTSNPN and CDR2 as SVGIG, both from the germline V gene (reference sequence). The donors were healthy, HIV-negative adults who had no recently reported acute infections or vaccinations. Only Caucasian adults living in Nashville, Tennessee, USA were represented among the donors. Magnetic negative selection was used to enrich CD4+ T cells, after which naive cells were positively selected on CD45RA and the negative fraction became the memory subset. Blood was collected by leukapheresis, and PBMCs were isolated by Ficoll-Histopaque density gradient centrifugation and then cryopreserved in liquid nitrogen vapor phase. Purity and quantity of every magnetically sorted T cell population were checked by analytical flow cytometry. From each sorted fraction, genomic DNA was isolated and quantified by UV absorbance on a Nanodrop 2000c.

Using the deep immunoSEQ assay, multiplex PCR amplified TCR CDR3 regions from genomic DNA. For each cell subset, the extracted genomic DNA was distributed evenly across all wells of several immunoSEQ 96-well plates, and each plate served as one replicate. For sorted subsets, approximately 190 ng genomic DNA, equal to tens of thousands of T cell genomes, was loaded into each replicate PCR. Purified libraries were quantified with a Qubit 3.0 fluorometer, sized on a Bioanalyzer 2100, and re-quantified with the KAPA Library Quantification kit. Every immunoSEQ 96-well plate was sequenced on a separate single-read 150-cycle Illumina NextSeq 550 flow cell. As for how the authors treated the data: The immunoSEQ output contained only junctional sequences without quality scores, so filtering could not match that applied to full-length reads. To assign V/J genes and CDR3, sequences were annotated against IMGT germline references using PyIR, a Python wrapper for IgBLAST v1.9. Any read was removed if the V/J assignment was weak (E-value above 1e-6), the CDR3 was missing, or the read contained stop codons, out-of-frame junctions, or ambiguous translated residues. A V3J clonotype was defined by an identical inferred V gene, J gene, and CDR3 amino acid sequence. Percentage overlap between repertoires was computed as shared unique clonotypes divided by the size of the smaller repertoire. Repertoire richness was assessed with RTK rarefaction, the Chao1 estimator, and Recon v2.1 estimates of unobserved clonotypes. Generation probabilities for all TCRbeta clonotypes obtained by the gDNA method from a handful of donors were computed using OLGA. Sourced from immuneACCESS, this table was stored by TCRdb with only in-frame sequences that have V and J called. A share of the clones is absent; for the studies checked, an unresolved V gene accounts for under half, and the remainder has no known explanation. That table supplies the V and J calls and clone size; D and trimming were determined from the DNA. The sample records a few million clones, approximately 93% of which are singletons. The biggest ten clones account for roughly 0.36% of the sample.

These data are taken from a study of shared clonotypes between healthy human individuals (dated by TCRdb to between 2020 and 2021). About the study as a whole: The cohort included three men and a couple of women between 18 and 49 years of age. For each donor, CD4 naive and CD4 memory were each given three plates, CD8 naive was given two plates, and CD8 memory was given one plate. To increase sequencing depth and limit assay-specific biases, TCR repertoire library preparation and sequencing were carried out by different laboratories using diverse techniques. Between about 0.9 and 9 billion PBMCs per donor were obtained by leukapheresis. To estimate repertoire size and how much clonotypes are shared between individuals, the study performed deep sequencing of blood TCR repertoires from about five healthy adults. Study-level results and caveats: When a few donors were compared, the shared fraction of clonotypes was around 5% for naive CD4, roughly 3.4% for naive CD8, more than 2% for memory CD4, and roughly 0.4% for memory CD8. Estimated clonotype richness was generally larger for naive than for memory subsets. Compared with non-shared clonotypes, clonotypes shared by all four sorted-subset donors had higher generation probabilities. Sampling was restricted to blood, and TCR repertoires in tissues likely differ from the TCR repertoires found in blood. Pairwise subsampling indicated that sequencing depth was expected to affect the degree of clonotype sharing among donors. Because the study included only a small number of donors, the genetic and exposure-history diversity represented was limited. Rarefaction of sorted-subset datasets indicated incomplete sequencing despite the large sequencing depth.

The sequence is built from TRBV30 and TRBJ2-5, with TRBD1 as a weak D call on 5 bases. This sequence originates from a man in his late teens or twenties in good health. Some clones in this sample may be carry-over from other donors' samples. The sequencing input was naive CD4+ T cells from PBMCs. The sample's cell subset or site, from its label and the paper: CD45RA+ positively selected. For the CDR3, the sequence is CAWSWAGRGTQYF. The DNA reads TGTGCCTGGAGTTGGGCCGGAAGGGGAACCCAGTACTTC.